What follows is one TCR beta chain and its context. Its target is unknown. This entry is derived from a study of monozygotic twins with inflammatory bowel disease. Notes on the study in general: Clonotype sharing was lower in IBD patients than healthy twins, most markedly with disease activity. Healthy co-twins, by inverse Simpson, had higher TCRbeta diversity than their siblings with IBD.

TCRdb derives one entry per CDR3 protein from the 5' RACE reads, leaving out DNA. The sample features about 41,000 distinct CDR3 sequences, with 5.3% in its top ten. There are 13 residues in the CDR3. The germline V gene has CDR1 KGHDR and CDR2 SFDVKD. Sequenced sample: blood. V is TRBV24-1 and J is TRBJ1-2. The receptor's source is a human donor with ulcerative colitis or Crohn's disease, or a healthy co-twin of an affected twin (not recorded which). The CDR3 is CATSGGTAYGYTF.